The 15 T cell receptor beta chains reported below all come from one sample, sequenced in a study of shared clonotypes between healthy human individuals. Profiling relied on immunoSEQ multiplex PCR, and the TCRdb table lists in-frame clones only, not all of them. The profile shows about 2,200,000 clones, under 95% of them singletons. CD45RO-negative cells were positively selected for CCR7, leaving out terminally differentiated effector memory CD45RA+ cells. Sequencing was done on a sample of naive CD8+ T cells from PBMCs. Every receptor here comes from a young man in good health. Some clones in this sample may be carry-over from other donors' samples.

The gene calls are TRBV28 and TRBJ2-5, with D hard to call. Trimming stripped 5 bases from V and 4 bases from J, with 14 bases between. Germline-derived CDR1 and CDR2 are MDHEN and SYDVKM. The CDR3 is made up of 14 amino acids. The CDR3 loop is CASSPYLGRETQYF. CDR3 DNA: TGTGCCAGCAGTCCCTACCTAGGGCGAGAGACCCAGTACTTC.

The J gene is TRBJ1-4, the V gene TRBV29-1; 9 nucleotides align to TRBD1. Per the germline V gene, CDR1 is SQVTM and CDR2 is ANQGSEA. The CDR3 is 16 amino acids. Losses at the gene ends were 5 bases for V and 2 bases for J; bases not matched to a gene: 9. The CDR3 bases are TGCAGCGTTAAGACAGGGGGAGGAGGCACTAATGAAAAACTGTTTTTT. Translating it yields CSVKTGGGGTNEKLFF.

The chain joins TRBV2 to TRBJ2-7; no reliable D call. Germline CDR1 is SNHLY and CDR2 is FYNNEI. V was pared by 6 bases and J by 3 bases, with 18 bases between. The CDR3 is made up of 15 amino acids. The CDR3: CASRKDAEGFYEQYF. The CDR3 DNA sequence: TGTGCCAGCAGGAAAGACGCGGAAGGGTTCTACGAGCAGTACTTC.

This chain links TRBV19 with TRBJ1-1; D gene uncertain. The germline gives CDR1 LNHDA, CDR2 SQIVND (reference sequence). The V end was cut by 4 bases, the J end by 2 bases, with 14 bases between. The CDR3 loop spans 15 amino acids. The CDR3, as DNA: TGTGCCAGTAGTACTTTTACAGAGGATAACACTGAAGCTTTCTTT. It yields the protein CASSTFTEDNTEAFF. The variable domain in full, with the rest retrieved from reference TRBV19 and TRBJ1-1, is DGGITQSPKYLFRKEGQNVTLSCEQNLNHDAMYWYRQDPGQGLRLIYYSQIVNDFQKGDIAEGYSVSREKKESFPLTVTSAQKNPTAFYLCASSTFTEDNTEAFFGQGTRLTVV.

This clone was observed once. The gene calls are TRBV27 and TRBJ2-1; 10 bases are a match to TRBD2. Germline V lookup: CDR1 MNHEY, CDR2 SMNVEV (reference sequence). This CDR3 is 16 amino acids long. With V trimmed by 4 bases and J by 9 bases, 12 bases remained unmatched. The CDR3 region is CASSSAISGRNPEQFF. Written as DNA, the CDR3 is TGTGCCAGCAGTTCCGCCATTAGCGGGAGGAACCCTGAGCAGTTCTTC.

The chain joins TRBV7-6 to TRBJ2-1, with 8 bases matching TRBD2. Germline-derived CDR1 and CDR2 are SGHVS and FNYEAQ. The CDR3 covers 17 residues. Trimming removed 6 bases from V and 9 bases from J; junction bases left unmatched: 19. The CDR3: CASRSRQSGTSLGEQFF. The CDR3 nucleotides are TGTGCCAGCAGATCTCGACAGTCCGGGACTAGTCTCGGTGAGCAGTTCTTC.

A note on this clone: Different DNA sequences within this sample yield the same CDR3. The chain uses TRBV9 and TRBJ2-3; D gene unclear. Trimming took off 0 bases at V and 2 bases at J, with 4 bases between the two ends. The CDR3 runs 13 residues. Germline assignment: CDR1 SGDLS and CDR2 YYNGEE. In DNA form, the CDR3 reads TGTGCCAGCAGCGTAGGGAACACAGATACGCAGTATTTT. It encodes CASSVGNTDTQYF. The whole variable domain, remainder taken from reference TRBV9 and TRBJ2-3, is DSGVTQTPKHLITATGQRVTLRCSPRSGDLSVYWYQQSLDQGLQFLIQYYNGEERAKGNILERFSAQQFPDLHSELNLSSLELGDSALYFCASSVGNTDTQYFGPGTRLTVL.

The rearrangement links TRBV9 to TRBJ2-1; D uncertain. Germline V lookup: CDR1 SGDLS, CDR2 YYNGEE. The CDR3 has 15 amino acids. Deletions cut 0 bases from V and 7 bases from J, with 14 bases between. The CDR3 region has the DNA TGTGCCAGCAGCGTAGACCCCGGAGCTTGGAATGAGCAGTTCTTC. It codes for CASSVDPGAWNEQFF.

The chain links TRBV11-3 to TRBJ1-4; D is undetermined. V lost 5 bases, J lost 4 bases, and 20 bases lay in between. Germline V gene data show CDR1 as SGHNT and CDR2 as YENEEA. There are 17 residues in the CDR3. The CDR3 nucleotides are TGTGCCAGCAGCAACGAATGGCACGAACAGATTAATGAAAAACTGTTTTTT. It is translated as CASSNEWHEQINEKLFF.

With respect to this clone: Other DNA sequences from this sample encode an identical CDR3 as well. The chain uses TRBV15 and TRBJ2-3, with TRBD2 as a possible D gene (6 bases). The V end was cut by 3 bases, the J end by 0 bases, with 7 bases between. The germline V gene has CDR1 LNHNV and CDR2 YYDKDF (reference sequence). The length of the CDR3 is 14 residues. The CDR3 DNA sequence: TGTGCCACCAGCAGGGAGGGAAGCACAGATACGCAGTATTTT. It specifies CATSREGSTDTQYF.

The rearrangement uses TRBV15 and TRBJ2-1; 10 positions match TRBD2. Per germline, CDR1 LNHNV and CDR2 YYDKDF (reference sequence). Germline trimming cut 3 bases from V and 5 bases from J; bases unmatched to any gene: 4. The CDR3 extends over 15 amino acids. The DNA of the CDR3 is TGTGCCACCAGCAGGACTAGCGGGCGCGACAATGAGCAGTTCTTC. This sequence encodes CATSRTSGRDNEQFF.

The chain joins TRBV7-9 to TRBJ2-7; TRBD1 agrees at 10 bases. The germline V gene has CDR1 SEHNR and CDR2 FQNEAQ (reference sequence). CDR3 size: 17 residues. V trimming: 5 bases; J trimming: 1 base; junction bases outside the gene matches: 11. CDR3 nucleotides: TGTGCCAGCAGCCAGGACAGGGGGAAGATTAGGTCCTACGAGCAGTACTTC. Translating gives CASSQDRGKIRSYEQYF. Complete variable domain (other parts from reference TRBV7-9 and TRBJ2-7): DTGVSQNPRHKITKRGQNVTFRCDPISEHNRLYWYRQTLGQGPEFLTYFQNEAQLEKSRLLSDRFSAERPKGSFSTLEIQRTEQGDSAMYLCASSQDRGKIRSYEQYFGPGTRLTVT.

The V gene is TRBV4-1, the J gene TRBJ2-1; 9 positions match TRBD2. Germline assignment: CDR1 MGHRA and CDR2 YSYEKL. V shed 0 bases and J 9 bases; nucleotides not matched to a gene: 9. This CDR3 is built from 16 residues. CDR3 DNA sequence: TGCGCCAGCAGCCAAGATTGGACTAGCGTGTTTGTTGAGCAGTTCTTC. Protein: CASSQDWTSVFVEQFF.

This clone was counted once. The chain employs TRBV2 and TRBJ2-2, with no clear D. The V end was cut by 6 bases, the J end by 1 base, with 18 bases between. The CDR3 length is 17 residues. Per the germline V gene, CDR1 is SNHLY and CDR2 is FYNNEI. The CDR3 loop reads CASRRSLTLRNTGELFF. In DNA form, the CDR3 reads TGTGCCAGCAGAAGGTCCCTAACTTTGCGGAACACCGGGGAGCTGTTTTTT.

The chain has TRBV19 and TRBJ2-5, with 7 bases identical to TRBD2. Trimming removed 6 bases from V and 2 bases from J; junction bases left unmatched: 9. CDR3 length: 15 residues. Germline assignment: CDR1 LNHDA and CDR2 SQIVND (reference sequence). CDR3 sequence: CASSQRLAPQETQYF. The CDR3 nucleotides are TGTGCCAGTAGCCAGAGACTAGCACCTCAAGAGACCCAGTACTTC.